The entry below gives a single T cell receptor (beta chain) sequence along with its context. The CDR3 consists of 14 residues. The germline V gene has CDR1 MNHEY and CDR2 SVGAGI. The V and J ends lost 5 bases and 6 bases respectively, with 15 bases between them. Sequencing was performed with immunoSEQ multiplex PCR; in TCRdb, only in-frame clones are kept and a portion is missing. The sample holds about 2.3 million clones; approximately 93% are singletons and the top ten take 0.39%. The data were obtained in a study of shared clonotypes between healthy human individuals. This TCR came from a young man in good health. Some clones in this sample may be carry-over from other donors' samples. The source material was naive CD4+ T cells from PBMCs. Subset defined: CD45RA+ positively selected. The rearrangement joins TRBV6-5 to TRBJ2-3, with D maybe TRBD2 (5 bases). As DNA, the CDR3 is TGTGCCAGCAGTCAACCGGGGTCGGGCGATACGCAGTATTTT. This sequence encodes CASSQPGSGDTQYF.